The source of this T cell receptor (beta chain) is a study of T cell responses to AZD1222 COVID-19 vaccine. Sequencing was performed with immunoSEQ multiplex PCR; in TCRdb, only in-frame clones are kept and a portion is missing. Of about 140,000 clones in the sample, roughly 85% were seen once. Germline CDR1 reads SNHLY; CDR2 reads FYNNEI. The CDR3 has 15 amino acids. The V segment lost 5 bases and the J segment 7 bases; nucleotides outside the gene matches: 8. This chain joins TRBV2 and TRBJ2-2, with 9 bases that match TRBD1. This TCR was sampled from an adult in good health. The sequenced sample was peripheral blood, obtained on day 0 of AZD1222 vaccination. The CDR3 is CASSPQGARNGELFF. CDR3 nucleotide sequence: TGTGCCAGCAGTCCACAGGGGGCTCGTAACGGGGAGCTGTTTTTT. Supplemented by reference TRBV2 and TRBJ2-2, the full variable domain reads EPEVTQTPSHQVTQMGQEVILRCVPISNHLYFYWYRQILGQKVEFLVSFYNNEISEKSEIFDDQFSVERPDGSNFTLKIRSTKLEDSAMYFCASSPQGARNGELFFGEGSRLTVL.